This T cell receptor (beta chain) was documented in a study of blood T cell repertoires in COVID-19 (TCRdb year 2020). Turning to the overall study: Samples from collaborators originated in the United States, Italy and Spain and spanned both the acute and convalescent phases of COVID-19. The repertoires were released in a freely available public database intended as a resource for research on the immune response to SARS-CoV-2. Subjects who had been exposed to COVID-19, were actively infected with it, or had recovered from it provided the deeply sampled blood TCRbeta repertoires that made up the dataset. HLA class I and class II types, where available, came from metadata supplied by the sample provider rather than from assay-based typing. The samples were drawn from the first 160 participants of the ongoing ImmuneRACE study and from roughly 1,300 subjects provided by 6 global collaborators. The material from the prospective study consisted of cDNA or gDNA derived from T cells, B-cell-depleted T cells, or PBMCs. Sample metadata almost always included a de-identified subject ID, COVID-19 status, age in years and sex.

A note on this clone: This clone's antigen is unknown. No base qualities exist here, and no much larger clone lies one base off it.

CDR1 and CDR2 were assigned from the germline V gene as MGHDK and SYGVNS. V and J lose 4 bases and 4 bases, and a span of 10 bases separates them. From cysteine to phenylalanine, the CDR3 is 13 amino acids long. The only DNA kept is the CDR3, 39 bases in frame from the first base. Paper-wide results and their limitations: Clinical and demographic metadata were provided uncurated, with the amount varying by source and participant.

The collaborating institutions used their own protocols to collect whole blood in K2EDTA tubes. For TCRbeta analysis, collaborators shipped samples in one of three forms: frozen whole blood, isolated PBMCs, or DNA extracted from either of those sample types. TCRbeta CDR3 regions were amplified from genomic DNA by means of the immunoSEQ Assay, a bias-controlled multiplex PCR. In the authors' own workflow: Nucleated cell counts per sample were estimated from amplification of reference gene primers within the assay. To quantify the absolute abundance of each unique TCRbeta CDR3 rearrangement, sequence reads were collapsed and filtered. For each sample, productive Simpson clonality was calculated as the square root of Simpson's diversity index across productive rearrangements. Imported from immuneACCESS, the table was reduced by TCRdb to in-frame sequences with V and J called. These copies leave out some clones; in studies compared against another copy, an unresolved V gene accounts for under half, and the cause of the remainder is not known. That table furnishes V, J and clone size, whereas the DNA furnished D and trimming. Counted in this sample were some 180,000 clones; around 80% of them appeared once. Roughly 6.3% of the sample is in the top ten clones.

This TCR came from a human donor in a cohort sampled during active COVID-19. The V gene is TRBV25-1 and the J gene is TRBJ1-2; too little of a D gene remains to name it. Sequenced: peripheral blood. The CDR3 here reads CASSVEEGYGYTF. The sequenced DNA is TGTGCCAGCAGTGTGGAGGAGGGCTATGGCTACACCTTC.